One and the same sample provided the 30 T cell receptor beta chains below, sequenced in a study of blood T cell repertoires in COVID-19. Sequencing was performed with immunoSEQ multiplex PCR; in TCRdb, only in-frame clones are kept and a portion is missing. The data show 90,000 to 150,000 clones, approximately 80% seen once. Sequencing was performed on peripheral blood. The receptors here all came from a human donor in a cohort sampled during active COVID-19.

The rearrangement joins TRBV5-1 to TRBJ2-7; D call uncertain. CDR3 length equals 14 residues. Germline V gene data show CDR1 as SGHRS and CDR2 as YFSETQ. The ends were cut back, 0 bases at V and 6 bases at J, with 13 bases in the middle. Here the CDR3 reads CASSLAVGLGEQYF. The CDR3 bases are TGCGCCAGCAGCTTGGCGGTGGGCCTGGGCGAGCAGTACTTC.

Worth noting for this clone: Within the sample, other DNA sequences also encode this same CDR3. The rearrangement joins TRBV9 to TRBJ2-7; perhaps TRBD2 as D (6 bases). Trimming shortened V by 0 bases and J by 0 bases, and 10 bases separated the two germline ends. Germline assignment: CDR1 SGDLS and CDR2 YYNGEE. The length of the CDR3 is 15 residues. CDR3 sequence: CASSVDAGSSYEQYF. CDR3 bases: TGTGCCAGCAGCGTAGATGCGGGAAGCTCCTACGAGCAGTACTTC.

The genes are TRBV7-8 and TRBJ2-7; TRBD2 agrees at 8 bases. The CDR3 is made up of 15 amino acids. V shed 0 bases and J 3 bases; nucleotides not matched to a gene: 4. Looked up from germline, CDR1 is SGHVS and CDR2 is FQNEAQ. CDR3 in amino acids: CASSLARGLGYEQYF. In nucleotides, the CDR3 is TGTGCCAGCAGCTTAGCAAGGGGACTAGGCTACGAGCAGTACTTC.

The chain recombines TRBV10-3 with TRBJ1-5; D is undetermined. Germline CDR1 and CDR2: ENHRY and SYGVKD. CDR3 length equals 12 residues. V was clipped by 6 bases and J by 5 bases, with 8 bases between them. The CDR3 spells CAIRQEHQPQHF. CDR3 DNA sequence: TGTGCCATCAGACAAGAACATCAGCCCCAGCATTTT.

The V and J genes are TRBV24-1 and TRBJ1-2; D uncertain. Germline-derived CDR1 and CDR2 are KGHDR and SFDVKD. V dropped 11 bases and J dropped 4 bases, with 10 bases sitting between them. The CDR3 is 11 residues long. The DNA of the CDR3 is TGTGCCATTCTATACTTCTATGGCTACACCTTC. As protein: CAILYFYGYTF.

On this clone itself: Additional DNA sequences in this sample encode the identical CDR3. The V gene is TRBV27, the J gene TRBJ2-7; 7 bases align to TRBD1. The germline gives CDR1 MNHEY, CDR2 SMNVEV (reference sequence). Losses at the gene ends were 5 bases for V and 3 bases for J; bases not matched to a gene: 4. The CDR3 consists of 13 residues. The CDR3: CASSPGQNYEQYF. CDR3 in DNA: TGTGCCAGCAGTCCGGGACAGAACTACGAGCAGTACTTC.

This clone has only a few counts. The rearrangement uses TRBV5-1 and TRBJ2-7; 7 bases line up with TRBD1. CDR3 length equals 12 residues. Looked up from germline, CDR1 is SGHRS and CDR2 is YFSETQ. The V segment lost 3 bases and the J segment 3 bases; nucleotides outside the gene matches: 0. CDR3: CASSWDSYEQYF. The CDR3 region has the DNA TGCGCCAGCAGCTGGGACAGCTACGAGCAGTACTTC.

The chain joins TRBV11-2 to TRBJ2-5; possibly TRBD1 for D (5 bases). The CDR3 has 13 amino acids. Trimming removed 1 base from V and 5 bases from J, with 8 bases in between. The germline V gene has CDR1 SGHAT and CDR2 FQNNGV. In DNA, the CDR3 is TGTGCCAGCAGCTTAGGGGGCGAGGAGACCCAGTACTTC. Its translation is CASSLGGEETQYF.

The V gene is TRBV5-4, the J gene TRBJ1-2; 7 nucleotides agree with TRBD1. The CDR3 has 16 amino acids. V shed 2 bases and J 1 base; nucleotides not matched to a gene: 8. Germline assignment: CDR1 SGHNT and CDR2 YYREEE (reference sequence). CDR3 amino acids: CASSLRGQDINYGYTF. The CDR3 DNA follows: TGTGCCAGCAGCTTACGCGGACAGGATATTAACTATGGCTACACCTTC.

The CDR3 is CASSLGMGVTAFF. The CDR3 nucleotides read TGTGCCAGCAGCTTAGGGATGGGAGTGACAGCTTTCTTT. The rearrangement joins TRBV7-9 to TRBJ1-1; unclear D gene. V lost 1 base to trimming and J lost 10 bases, with 13 bases between them. This CDR3 has 13 amino acids. Germline-derived CDR1 and CDR2 are SEHNR and FQNEAQ (reference sequence).

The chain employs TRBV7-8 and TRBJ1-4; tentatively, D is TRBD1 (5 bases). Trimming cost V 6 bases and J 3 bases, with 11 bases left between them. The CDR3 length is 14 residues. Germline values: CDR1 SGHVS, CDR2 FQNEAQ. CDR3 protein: CASRRRGANEKLFF. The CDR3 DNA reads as TGTGCCAGCAGGAGGAGGGGTGCTAATGAAAAACTGTTTTTT.

The CDR3 region has the DNA TGTGCCTGGGACAGGTTAGGATCCCCCCAGCATTTT. Its protein product is CAWDRLGSPQHF. The chain couples TRBV30 to TRBJ1-5; maybe TRBD1 (6 bases). The length of the CDR3 is 12 residues. Germline assignment: CDR1 GTSNPN and CDR2 SVGIG (reference sequence). V shed 5 bases and J shed 10 bases, with 15 bases lying between them.

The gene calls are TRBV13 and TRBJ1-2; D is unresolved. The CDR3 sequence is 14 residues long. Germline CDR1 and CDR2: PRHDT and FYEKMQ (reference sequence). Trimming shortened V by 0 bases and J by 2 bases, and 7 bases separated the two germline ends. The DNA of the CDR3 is TGTGCCAGCAGCTTAGGAACCGGGAACTATGGCTACACCTTC. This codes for CASSLGTGNYGYTF.

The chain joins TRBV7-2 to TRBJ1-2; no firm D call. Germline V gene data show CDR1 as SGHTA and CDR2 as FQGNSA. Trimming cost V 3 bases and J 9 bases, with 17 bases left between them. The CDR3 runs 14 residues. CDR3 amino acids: CASSFGLTEDRYTF. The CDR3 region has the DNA TGTGCCAGCAGCTTTGGTCTGACGGAGGATCGCTACACCTTC.

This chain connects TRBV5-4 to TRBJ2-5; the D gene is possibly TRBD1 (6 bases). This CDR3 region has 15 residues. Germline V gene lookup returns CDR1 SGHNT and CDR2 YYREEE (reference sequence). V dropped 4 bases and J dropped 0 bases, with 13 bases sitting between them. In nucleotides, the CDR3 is TGTGCCAGCAGCGCGCACCGGGACAACCAAGAGACCCAGTACTTC. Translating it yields CASSAHRDNQETQYF.

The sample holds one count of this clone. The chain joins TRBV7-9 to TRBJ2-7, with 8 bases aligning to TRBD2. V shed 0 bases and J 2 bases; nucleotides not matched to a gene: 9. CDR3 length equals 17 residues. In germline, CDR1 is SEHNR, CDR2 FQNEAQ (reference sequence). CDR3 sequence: CASSLASGGGLPYEQYF. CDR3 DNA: TGTGCCAGCAGCTTAGCGAGCGGGGGAGGACTTCCCTACGAGCAGTACTTC.

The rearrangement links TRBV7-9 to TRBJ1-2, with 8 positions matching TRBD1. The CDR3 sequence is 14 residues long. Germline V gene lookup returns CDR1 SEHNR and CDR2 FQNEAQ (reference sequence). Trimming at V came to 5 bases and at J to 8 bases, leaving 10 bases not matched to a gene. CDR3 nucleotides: TGTGCCAGCAGCCGGGGGCAGGGGGCCCAAGGCTACACCTTC. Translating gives CASSRGQGAQGYTF.

The CDR3 loop reads CASSLAPAGLAVYEQYF. CDR3 sequence (DNA): TGTGCCAGCAGCTTAGCGCCCGCCGGACTAGCGGTCTACGAGCAGTACTTC. The V gene is TRBV7-2, the J gene TRBJ2-7, with 10 bases identical to TRBD2. CDR3 length: 17 amino acids. Looked up from germline, CDR1 is SGHTA and CDR2 is FQGNSA. V was pared by 0 bases and J by 3 bases, with 8 bases of the junction left unmatched.

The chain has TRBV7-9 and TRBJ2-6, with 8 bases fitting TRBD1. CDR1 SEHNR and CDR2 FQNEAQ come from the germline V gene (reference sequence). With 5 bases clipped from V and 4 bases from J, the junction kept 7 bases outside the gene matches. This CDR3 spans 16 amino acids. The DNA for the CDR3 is TGTGCCAGCAGCCCTGGGACAGGTCGCGGGGCCAACGTCCTGACTTTC. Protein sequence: CASSPGTGRGANVLTF.

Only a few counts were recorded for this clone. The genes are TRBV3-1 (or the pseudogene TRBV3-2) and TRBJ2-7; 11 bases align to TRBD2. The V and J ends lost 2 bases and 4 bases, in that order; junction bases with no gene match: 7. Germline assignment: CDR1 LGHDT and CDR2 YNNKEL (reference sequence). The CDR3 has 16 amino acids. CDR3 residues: CASSQSGLAASYEQYF. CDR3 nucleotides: TGTGCCAGCAGCCAATCGGGACTAGCGGCGTCGTACGAGCAGTACTTC.

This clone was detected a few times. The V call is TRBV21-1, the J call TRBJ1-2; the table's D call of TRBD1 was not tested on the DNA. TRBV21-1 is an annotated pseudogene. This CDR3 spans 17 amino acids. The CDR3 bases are TGTGCCAGCAGCATCCAGGTGGGTGCTAGGGGGAACTATGGCTACACCTTC. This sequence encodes CASSIQVGARGNYGYTF.

The CDR3 coding sequence is TGCAGCGTCTGGGCCAGGGTCGGCTACACCTTC. It specifies CSVWARVGYTF. V gene TRBV29-1 combines with J gene TRBJ1-2, with D perhaps matching TRBD1 (5 bases). CDR1 is SQVTM, CDR2 ANQGSEA, per germline. V lost 6 bases to trimming and J lost 8 bases, with 13 bases between them. CDR3 length: 11 residues.

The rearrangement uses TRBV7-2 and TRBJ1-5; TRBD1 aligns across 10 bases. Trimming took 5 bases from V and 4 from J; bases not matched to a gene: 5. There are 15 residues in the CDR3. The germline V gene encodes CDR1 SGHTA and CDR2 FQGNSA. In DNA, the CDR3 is TGTGCCAGCAGCCCCGACAGGGGGCGAAATCAGCCCCAGCATTTT. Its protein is CASSPDRGRNQPQHF.

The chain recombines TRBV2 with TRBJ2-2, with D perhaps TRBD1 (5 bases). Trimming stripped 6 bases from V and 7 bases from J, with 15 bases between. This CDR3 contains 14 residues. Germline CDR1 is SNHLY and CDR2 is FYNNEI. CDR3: CASRKQAADGELFF. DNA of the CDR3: TGTGCCAGCAGAAAACAGGCTGCGGACGGGGAGCTGTTTTTT. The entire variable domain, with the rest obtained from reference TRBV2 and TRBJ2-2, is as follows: EPEVTQTPSHQVTQMGQEVILRCVPISNHLYFYWYRQILGQKVEFLVSFYNNEISEKSEIFDDQFSVERPDGSNFTLKIRSTKLEDSAMYFCASRKQAADGELFFGEGSRLTVL.

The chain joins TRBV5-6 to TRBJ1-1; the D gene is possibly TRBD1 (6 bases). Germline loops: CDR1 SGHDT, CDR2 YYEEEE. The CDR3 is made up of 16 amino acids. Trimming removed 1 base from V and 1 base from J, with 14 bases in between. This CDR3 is CASSLSIGTTNTEAFF. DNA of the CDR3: TGTGCCAGCAGCTTGAGTATCGGGACAACGAACACTGAAGCTTTCTTT.

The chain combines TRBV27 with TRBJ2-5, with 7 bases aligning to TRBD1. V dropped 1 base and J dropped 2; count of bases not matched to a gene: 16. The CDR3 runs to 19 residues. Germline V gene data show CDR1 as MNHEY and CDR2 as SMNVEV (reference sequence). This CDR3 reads CASSLFGTAYEGVQETQYF. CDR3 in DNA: TGTGCCAGCAGTTTATTTGGGACAGCCTACGAGGGGGTACAAGAGACCCAGTACTTC.

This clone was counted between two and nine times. The CDR3 loop is CASSPGGLSYEQYF. In nucleotides, the CDR3 is TGCGCCAGCAGCCCAGGCGGGCTATCCTACGAGCAGTACTTC. The J gene is TRBJ2-7, the V gene TRBV5-1; D may be TRBD2 (5 bases). The germline CDR1 and CDR2 sequences are SGHRS and YFSETQ. CDR3 length: 14 amino acids. V lost 4 bases and J 1 base, leaving 12 bases between the germline ends.

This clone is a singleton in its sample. The CDR3 loop reads CASSVEGLNTEAFF. CDR3 nucleotides: TGTGCCAGCAGCGTAGAGGGGCTGAACACTGAAGCTTTCTTT. This sequence joins TRBV9 and TRBJ1-1; possible D gene TRBD1, 5 bases. The V end lost 0 bases, the J end lost 0 bases, and 6 bases lay between the germline ends. Germline V CDR1 and CDR2: SGDLS, YYNGEE. The CDR3 sequence is 14 residues long.

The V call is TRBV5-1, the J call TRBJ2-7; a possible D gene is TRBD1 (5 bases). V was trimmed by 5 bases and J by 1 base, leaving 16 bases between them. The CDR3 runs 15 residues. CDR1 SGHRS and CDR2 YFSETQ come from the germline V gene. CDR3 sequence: CASRPGKGISYEQYF. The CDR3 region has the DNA TGCGCCAGCAGGCCTGGAAAGGGGATTTCCTACGAGCAGTACTTC.

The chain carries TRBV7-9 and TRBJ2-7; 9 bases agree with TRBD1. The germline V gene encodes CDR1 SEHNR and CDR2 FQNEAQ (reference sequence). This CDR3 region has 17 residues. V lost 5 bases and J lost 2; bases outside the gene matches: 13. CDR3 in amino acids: CASSLGQTGTGTYEQYF. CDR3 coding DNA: TGTGCCAGCAGCCTCGGACAGACCGGGACAGGGACCTACGAGCAGTACTTC. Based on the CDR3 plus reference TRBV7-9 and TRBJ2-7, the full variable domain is DTGVSQNPRHKITKRGQNVTFRCDPISEHNRLYWYRQTLGQGPEFLTYFQNEAQLEKSRLLSDRFSAERPKGSFSTLEIQRTEQGDSAMYLCASSLGQTGTGTYEQYFGPGTRLTVT.